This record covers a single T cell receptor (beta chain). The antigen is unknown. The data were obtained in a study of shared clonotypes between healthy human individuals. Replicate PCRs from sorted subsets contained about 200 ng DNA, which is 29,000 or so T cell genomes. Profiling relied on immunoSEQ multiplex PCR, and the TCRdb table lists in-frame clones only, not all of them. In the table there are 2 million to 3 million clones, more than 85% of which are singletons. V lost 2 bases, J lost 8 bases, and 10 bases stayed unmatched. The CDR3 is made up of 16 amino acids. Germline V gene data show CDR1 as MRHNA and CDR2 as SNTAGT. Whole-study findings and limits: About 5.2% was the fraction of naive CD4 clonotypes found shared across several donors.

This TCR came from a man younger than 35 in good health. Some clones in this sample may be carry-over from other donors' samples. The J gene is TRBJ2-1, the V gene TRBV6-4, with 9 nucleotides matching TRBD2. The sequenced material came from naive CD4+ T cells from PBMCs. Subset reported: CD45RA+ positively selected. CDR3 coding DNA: TGTGCCAGCAGTGACAGCCAAGCGGGAGGCCCCTATGAGCAGTTCTTC. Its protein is CASSDSQAGGPYEQFF.